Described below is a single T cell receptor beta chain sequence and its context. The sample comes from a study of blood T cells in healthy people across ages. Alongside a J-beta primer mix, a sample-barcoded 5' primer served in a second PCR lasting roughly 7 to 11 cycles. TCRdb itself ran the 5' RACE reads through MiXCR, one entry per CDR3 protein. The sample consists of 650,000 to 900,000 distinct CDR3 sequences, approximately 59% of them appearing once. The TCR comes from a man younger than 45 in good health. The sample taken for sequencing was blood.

CDR3 sequence: CSVEEESSYEQYF. Here the CDR3 DNA reads TGCAGCGTTGAAGAAGAGAGCTCCTACGAGCAGTACTTC. The chain carries TRBV29-1 and TRBJ2-7; D gene ambiguous. Germline lookup yields CDR1 SQVTM and CDR2 ANQGSEA. Trimming left V 0 bases short and J 0 bases short, with 6 bases between. This CDR3 contains 13 residues.